This T cell receptor (beta chain) is from a study of T cells in localized non-small cell lung cancer. This CDR3 spans 15 amino acids. Comments on this clone: Its matching antigen is unknown.

Sequenced by immunoSEQ multiplex PCR; TCRdb stores in-frame clones only, minus some. The table has about 74,000 clones, around 85% seen once; the top ten hold 1% to 1.5%. Study conclusions and caveats: Uninvolved nearby lung showed the greatest T cell clonality, exceeding that found in tumor. Density of T cells in blood, when higher, went with longer overall survival.

The source of this sequence is a female donor over 55 with stage I lung adenocarcinoma. This specimen consisted of peripheral blood, obtained before any cancer treatment. The rearrangement uses TRBV21-1 and TRBJ2-3. TRBV21-1 is tagged as a pseudogene. CDR3 loop: CASSKLFKRTDTQYF. CDR3 DNA: TGTGCCAGCAGCAAATTATTCAAACGCACAGATACGCAGTATTTT.